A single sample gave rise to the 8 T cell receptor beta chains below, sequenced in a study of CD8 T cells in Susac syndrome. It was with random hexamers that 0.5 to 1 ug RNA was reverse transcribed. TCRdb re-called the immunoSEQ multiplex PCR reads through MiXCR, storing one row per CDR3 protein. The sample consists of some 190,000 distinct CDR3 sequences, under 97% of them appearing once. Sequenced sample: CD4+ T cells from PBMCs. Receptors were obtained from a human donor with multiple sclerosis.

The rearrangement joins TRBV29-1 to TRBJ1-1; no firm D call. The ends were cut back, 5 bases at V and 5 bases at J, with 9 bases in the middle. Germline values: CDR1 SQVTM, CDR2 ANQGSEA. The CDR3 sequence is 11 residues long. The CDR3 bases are TGCAGCGTTCGAGGAGAGACTGAAGCTTTCTTT. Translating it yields CSVRGETEAFF. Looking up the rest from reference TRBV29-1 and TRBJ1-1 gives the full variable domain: SAVISQKPSRDICQRGTSLTIQCQVDSQVTMMFWYRQQPGQSLTLIATANQGSEATYESGFVIDKFPISRPNLTFSTLTVSNMSPEDSSIYLCSVRGETEAFFGQGTRLTVV.

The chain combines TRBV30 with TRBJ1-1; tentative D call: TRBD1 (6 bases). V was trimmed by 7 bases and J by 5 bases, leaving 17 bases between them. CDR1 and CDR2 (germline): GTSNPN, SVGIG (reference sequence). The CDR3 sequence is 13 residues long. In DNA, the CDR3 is TGTGCCTCCCACCAGGGAGGACAGACTGAAGCTTTCTTT. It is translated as CASHQGGQTEAFF.

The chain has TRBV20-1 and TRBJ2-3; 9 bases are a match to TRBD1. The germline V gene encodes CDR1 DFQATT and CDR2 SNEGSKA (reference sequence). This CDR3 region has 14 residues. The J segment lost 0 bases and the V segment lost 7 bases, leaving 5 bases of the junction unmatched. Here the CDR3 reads CSVQQGASTDTQYF. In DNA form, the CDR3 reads TGCAGTGTCCAACAGGGGGCTAGCACAGATACGCAGTATTTT.

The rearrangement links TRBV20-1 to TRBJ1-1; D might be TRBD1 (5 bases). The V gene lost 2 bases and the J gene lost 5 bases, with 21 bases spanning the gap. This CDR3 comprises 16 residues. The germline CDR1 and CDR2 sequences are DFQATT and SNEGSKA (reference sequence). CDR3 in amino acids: CSARPPGRRMMTEAFF. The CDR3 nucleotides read TGCAGTGCTAGACCACCGGGACGACGAATGATGACTGAAGCTTTCTTT.

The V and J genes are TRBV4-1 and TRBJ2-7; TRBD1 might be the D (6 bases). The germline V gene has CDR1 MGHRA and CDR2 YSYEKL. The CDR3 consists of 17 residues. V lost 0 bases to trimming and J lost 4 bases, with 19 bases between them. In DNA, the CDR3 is TGCGCCAGCAGCCAAGATAGGTCGACAGGCGAAGTGTACGAGCAGTACTTC. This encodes CASSQDRSTGEVYEQYF.

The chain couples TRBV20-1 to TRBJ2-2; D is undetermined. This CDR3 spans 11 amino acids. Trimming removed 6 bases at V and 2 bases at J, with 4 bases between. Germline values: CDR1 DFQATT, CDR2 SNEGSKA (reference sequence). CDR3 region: CSALNTGELFF. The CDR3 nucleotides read TGCAGTGCGTTAAACACCGGGGAGCTGTTTTTT.

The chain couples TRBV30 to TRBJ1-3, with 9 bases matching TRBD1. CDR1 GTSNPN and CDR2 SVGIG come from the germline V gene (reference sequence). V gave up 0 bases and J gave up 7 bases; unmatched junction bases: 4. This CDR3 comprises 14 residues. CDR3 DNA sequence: TGTGCCTGGAGTGTAGGGACAGGGAAGAACACCATATATTTT. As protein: CAWSVGTGKNTIYF.

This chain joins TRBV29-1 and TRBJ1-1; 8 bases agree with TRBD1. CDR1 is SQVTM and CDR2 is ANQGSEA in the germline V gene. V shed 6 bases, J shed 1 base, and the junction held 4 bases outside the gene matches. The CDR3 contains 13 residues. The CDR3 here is CSVGQGGNTEAFF. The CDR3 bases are TGCAGCGTAGGACAGGGAGGGAACACTGAAGCTTTCTTT.